This entry features one T cell receptor beta chain sequence. The data originate from a study of identical twins. Germline CDR1 is MNHEY and CDR2 is SVGEGT. The CDR3 spans 14 residues. Deletions cut 7 bases from V and 5 bases from J, with 16 bases between. TCRdb re-analysed the 5' RACE reads in MiXCR, keeping a single row per CDR3 protein. This sample has hundreds of thousands of distinct CDR3 sequences, with roughly 20% found just once. These records were also assigned to another study, of T cells expressing NK-cell markers.

Material: PBMCs. This TCR came from a young woman in good health. The chain combines TRBV6-2 or TRBV6-3 with TRBJ2-3; TRBD2 is a possible D gene (6 bases). For the CDR3, the DNA is TGTGCCAGCAAGGACTACCACGACGGAGATACGCAGTATTTT. Translating gives CASKDYHDGDTQYF.